This T cell receptor (beta chain) was documented in a study of blood T cell repertoires in COVID-19. Study-wide context: Acute and convalescent COVID-19 samples came from the United States, Italy and Spain. The cDNA or gDNA used as material had been derived from T cells, B-cell-depleted T cells, or PBMCs.

Original data processing: How many nucleated cells were present was estimated from reference gene primer amplification. The repertoire was sequenced with immunoSEQ multiplex PCR; TCRdb's copy has only in-frame clones and lacks some. V, J and clone size derive from that table, while D and trimming were established from the DNA sequence. The data contain almost 350,000 clones, approximately 89% of them singletons. Enrollment of patients from Seattle took place during active infection, with longitudinal follow-up. The germline CDR1 and CDR2 sequences are SGHTA and FQGNSA. Trimming left V 1 base short and J 7 bases short, with 14 bases between. This CDR3 is 14 amino acids long.

The sample was peripheral blood. The J gene is TRBJ2-7, the V gene TRBV7-2, with a weak D call TRBD2 (5 bases). The sequence derives from a woman aged 55-70 years with COVID-19, enrolled during active disease. In DNA, the CDR3 is TGTGCCAGCAGCTTAGGATGGGGTCCGGGGGAGCAGTACTTC. Amino acids: CASSLGWGPGEQYF.